The 12 T cell receptor beta chains presented below share a single source sample, sequenced in a study of regulatory T cells in long-lasting Graves disease. Time point specified: newly diagnosed GD, antithyroid drugs for less than 3 months. PBMC-derived RNA was used for the TCR library. Combining iRepertoire HTBI primers with Arm-PCR of CDR3 regions, the authors built TCR beta libraries. One entry per CDR3 protein, called by TCRdb with MiXCR from the multiplex PCR reads. In the table there are fewer than 650,000 distinct CDR3 sequences, less than 20% of which are singletons. This sample was also put to use in a study of T cells in Graves' hyperthyroidism and ophthalmopathy.

Sequences were derived from peripheral blood mononuclear cells (PBMCs), sampled at new diagnosis, from a patient treated with antithyroid drugs. These receptors originate from a woman aged 25 to 39 with Graves disease.

The sample holds a few counts of this clonotype. The V gene is TRBV10-3, the J gene TRBJ2-5; unclear D gene. V gave up 10 bases and J gave up 5 bases, with 20 bases separating them. Germline V gene lookup returns CDR1 ENHRY and CDR2 SYGVKD. This CDR3 spans 14 amino acids. The DNA of the CDR3 is TGTGCCAGCAGATACTTGACACCCGCGGAGACCCAGTACTTC. Residues: CASRYLTPAETQYF.

The V and J genes are TRBV5-5 and TRBJ1-5, with TRBD1 as a possible D gene (6 bases). Trimming shortened V by 0 bases and J by 3 bases, and 13 bases separated the two germline ends. The CDR3 is 16 residues long. CDR1 SGHKS and CDR2 YYEKEE come from the germline V gene (reference sequence). CDR3 nucleotide sequence: TGTGCCAGCAGCTTGGAGGCAGGGGCTCTCAATCAGCCCCAGCATTTT. This gives the protein CASSLEAGALNQPQHF.

This clonotype was seen at least ten times. V usage is TRBV5-1 and J usage is TRBJ1-2; the D is unclear. Germline CDR1 and CDR2: SGHRS and YFSETQ. Trimming stripped 0 bases from V and 3 bases from J, with 6 bases between. The CDR3 covers 13 residues. This CDR3 reads CASSLDGDYGYTF. CDR3 sequence (DNA): TGCGCCAGCAGCTTGGACGGAGACTATGGCTACACCTTC.

The chain links TRBV7-6 to TRBJ2-6; 13 nucleotides match TRBD2. The germline V gene has CDR1 SGHVS and CDR2 FNYEAQ. CDR3 size: 23 residues. With V trimmed by 5 bases and J by 5 bases, 24 bases remained unmatched. The CDR3 sequence: CASSPGPGRGQRTSGSWANVLTF. The CDR3 DNA reads as TGTGCCAGCAGCCCCGGGCCCGGCAGGGGGCAAAGGACTAGCGGGAGCTGGGCCAACGTCCTGACTTTC.

This clonotype was seen repeatedly, ten times or more. The chain couples TRBV10-3 to TRBJ1-1, with D maybe TRBD1 (6 bases). V was pared by 8 bases and J by 1 base, with 20 bases between. CDR1 ENHRY and CDR2 SYGVKD come from the germline V gene. This CDR3 comprises 16 residues. CDR3 in amino acids: CAIRYLPGHTNTEAFF. CDR3 DNA sequence: TGTGCCATCCGATATCTTCCGGGACATACGAACACTGAAGCTTTCTTT.

This clonotype was found many times. The chain combines TRBV5-1 with TRBJ2-1; D is possibly TRBD1 (6 bases). Germline CDR1 SGHRS, CDR2 YFSETQ. The CDR3 is made up of 12 amino acids. Between the trimmed V and J ends, which lost 4 bases and 9 bases, there was a span of 11 bases. The CDR3 loop is CASSAQGTEQFF. In DNA, the CDR3 is TGCGCCAGCAGCGCCCAGGGGACTGAGCAGTTCTTC.

This clonotype was counted ten times or more. The chain links TRBV28 to TRBJ1-2, with TRBD1 as a possible D gene (5 bases). The germline V and J ends were trimmed by 5 bases and 0 bases, with 13 bases remaining between them. CDR3 length: 15 residues. Germline loops: CDR1 MDHEN, CDR2 SYDVKM. The chain's CDR3 is CASSRRGTANYGYTF. The CDR3 DNA follows: TGTGCCAGCAGTCGAAGGGGTACAGCTAACTATGGCTACACCTTC.

This clonotype was recorded many times. The CDR3 region is CASSEGSVATNEQFF. DNA for the CDR3: TGTGCCAGCAGTGAAGGGAGCGTCGCTACGAATGAGCAGTTCTTC. The chain is built from TRBV2 and TRBJ2-1, with D hard to call. The CDR3 spans 15 residues. V was cut by 1 base and J by 7 bases, with 14 bases left in between. Germline assignment: CDR1 SNHLY and CDR2 FYNNEI.

This clonotype was picked up many times. This rearrangement joins TRBV29-1 to TRBJ2-2; weak D call: TRBD1 (6 bases). Germline V lookup: CDR1 SQVTM, CDR2 ANQGSEA. Trimming left V 4 bases short and J 6 bases short, with 15 bases between. The CDR3 is 14 amino acids. The CDR3 DNA sequence: TGCAGCGTTGCAATACAGGGCCTATCCGGGGAGCTGTTTTTT. Translated, it gives CSVAIQGLSGELFF.

This clonotype was observed a handful of times. The CDR3 reads CSARVLGALHF. In DNA, the CDR3 is TGCAGTGCTAGAGTACTGGGGGCCCTCCACTTT. The chain has TRBV20-1 and TRBJ1-6; tentative D call: TRBD1 (5 bases). Looked up from germline, CDR1 is DFQATT and CDR2 is SNEGSKA (reference sequence). V was clipped by 1 base and J by 14 bases, with 9 bases between them. The CDR3 sequence is 11 residues long.

This clonotype has just a few counts. The chain combines TRBV4-1 with TRBJ2-5; D not resolved. Germline assignment: CDR1 MGHRA and CDR2 YSYEKL. This CDR3 is built from 14 residues. Trimming took off 5 bases at V and 0 bases at J, with 10 bases between the two ends. The DNA of the CDR3 is TGCGCCAGCAGCGCAGGCAGGTACCAAGAGACCCAGTACTTC. Its translation: CASSAGRYQETQYF.

The chain combines TRBV19 with TRBJ2-6; D remains unclear. Trimming took 7 bases from V and 1 from J, leaving 8 bases between them. CDR3 length: 14 amino acids. Per the germline V gene, CDR1 is LNHDA and CDR2 is SQIVND (reference sequence). The DNA for the CDR3 is TGTGCCAGTAAACCCTCGTCTGGGGCCAACGTCCTGACTTTC. Its protein product is CASKPSSGANVLTF.